Shown below are 10 T cell receptor beta chains from a single sample sequenced in a study of a mutant IDH1 vaccine in newly diagnosed glioma listed by TCRdb under 2021. Libraries were built with the immunoSEQ multiplex PCR assay. TCRdb retrieved this table from immuneACCESS and kept in-frame rearrangements only. Not all clones are present; in checked studies, unresolved V genes account for under half, and no reason is known for the remainder. The sample profile shows around 33,000 clones; around 87% of them were found once. Around 11% of the sample is in the top ten clones. Antigens for these TCRs are unknown. This specimen's time point label, per the study, means: week 47, end of study. Each vaccine dose, consisting of 300 ug of a 20-mer mutant IDH1 peptide in Montanide, was administered subcutaneously with topical imiquimod. The sequenced sample was PBMCs, obtained from a glioma patient whose treatment included an IDH1 peptide vaccine. The receptors here all came from a woman between 25 and 40 years old with glioma.

The genes are TRBV6-6 and TRBJ1-1; no firm D call. CDR1 is MNHNY, CDR2 SVGAGI, per germline (reference sequence). The CDR3 covers 12 residues. V gave up 2 bases and J gave up 1 base, with 2 bases separating them. CDR3 in DNA: TGTGCCAGCAGTTACGAGAACACTGAAGCTTTCTTT. Amino acid sequence: CASSYENTEAFF.

The V and J genes are TRBV11-1 and TRBJ2-5, with D perhaps matching TRBD2 (6 bases). The germline V and J ends were trimmed by 5 bases and 4 bases, with 20 bases remaining between them. Germline V CDR1 and CDR2: SGHAT, FQDESV (reference sequence). This CDR3 comprises 16 residues. The CDR3, as DNA: TGTGCCAGCAGCCCCCTCGGGGGTTGGAGCCTAGAGACCCAGTACTTC. This translates into CASSPLGGWSLETQYF.

The rearrangement links TRBV6-5 to TRBJ1-6, with TRBD1 as a possible D gene (5 bases). The CDR3 sequence is 13 residues long. The germline gives CDR1 MNHEY, CDR2 SVGAGI. V lost 5 bases and J 12 bases, leaving 14 bases between the germline ends. In nucleotides, the CDR3 is TGTGCCAGCAGTCAGCTAGACAGCCAACCCCTCCACTTT. This codes for CASSQLDSQPLHF.

The rearrangement uses TRBV4-1 and TRBJ1-5, with a possible D match to TRBD1 (5 bases). Deletions cut 1 base from V and 4 bases from J, with 11 bases between. The CDR3 has 15 amino acids. The germline V gene has CDR1 MGHRA and CDR2 YSYEKL. CDR3 residues: CASSQGTFRNQPQHF. The CDR3 nucleotides read TGCGCCAGCAGCCAAGGGACATTTAGAAATCAGCCCCAGCATTTT.

The V call is TRBV5-1, the J call TRBJ1-6; D remains ambiguous. The CDR3 is 13 amino acids. Germline V gene lookup returns CDR1 SGHRS and CDR2 YFSETQ. Between the trimmed V and J ends, which lost 2 bases and 7 bases, there was a span of 7 bases. CDR3 protein: CASSFGVNSPLHF. CDR3 coding DNA: TGCGCCAGCAGCTTCGGTGTGAATTCACCCCTCCACTTT.

J is TRBJ2-3 and V is TRBV10-1; 10 nucleotides agree with TRBD2. The CDR3 has 15 amino acids. The germline V gene encodes CDR1 WNHNN and CDR2 SYGVQD (reference sequence). The junction had 7 bases not matched to a gene; V was cut back by 0 bases and J by 10 bases. CDR3 DNA: TGCGCCAGCAGTGAGTCGATAGCGGGGGGAGTCGCGCAGTATTTT. Residues: CASSESIAGGVAQYF.

The rearrangement uses TRBV7-2 and TRBJ1-2, with D possibly TRBD1 on 5 matching bases. The CDR3 spans 15 residues. V was trimmed by 3 bases and J by 2 bases, leaving 13 bases between them. Germline CDR1 and CDR2: SGHTA and FQGNSA. CDR3 protein: CASSFPGTANYGYTF. The CDR3 bases are TGTGCCAGCAGCTTCCCCGGGACGGCAAACTATGGCTACACCTTC.

This clone occurred a few times. The chain is built from TRBV30 and TRBJ1-3, with D unclear. Germline assignment: CDR1 GTSNPN and CDR2 SVGIG (reference sequence). This CDR3 has 15 amino acids. V was trimmed by 0 bases and J by 0 bases, leaving 9 bases between them. The CDR3 region is CAWSVVKGSGNTIYF. The CDR3 DNA sequence: TGTGCCTGGAGTGTGGTGAAGGGCTCTGGAAACACCATATATTTT.

This clone was seen only a few times. The J gene is TRBJ1-1, the V gene TRBV9; D call uncertain. The V end was cut by 0 bases, the J end by 3 bases, with 12 bases between. CDR1 and CDR2 from the germline V gene are SGDLS and YYNGEE. The CDR3 totals 15 residues. The CDR3 reads CASSVGNGRDTEAFF. DNA for the CDR3: TGTGCCAGCAGCGTAGGAAACGGTAGGGACACTGAAGCTTTCTTT.

This clone was counted once. The chain joins TRBV6-1 to TRBJ1-1, with 9 bases identical to TRBD1. V trimming: 6 bases; J trimming: 1 base; junction bases outside the gene matches: 6. The CDR3 covers 15 residues. Germline values: CDR1 MNHNS, CDR2 SASEGT. DNA of the CDR3: TGTGCCAGCAGAGGACAGGGGAGGGGGAACACTGAAGCTTTCTTT. It codes for CASRGQGRGNTEAFF.